The 10 T cell receptor beta chains in this list originate from one sample, sequenced in a study of OX40 agonist ivuxolimab in advanced cancers. Some clones are missing from TCRdb's copy, which holds only in-frame ones; the method was immunoSEQ multiplex PCR. The top ten hold 3% to 4% of the sample, which has some 58,000 clones, 85% seen once. Sample: CD4+ or CD8+ T cells sorted from blood, taken in a trial of the OX40 agonist ivuxolimab. The receptors stem from an adult with an advanced solid tumor such as melanoma, head and neck, liver or kidney cancer.

The chain links TRBV28 to TRBJ2-5, with 11 bases aligning to TRBD2. CDR1 MDHEN and CDR2 SYDVKM come from the germline V gene. CDR3 length equals 15 residues. The J segment lost 5 bases and the V segment lost 3 bases, leaving 5 bases of the junction unmatched. CDR3 region: CASSFPPSGRETQYF. DNA of the CDR3: TGTGCCAGCAGTTTTCCCCCTAGCGGGAGGGAGACCCAGTACTTC.

The rearrangement uses TRBV9 and TRBJ2-1; no clear D. Germline CDR1 is SGDLS and CDR2 is YYNGEE. Trimming shortened V by 0 bases and J by 5 bases, and 6 bases separated the two germline ends. The CDR3 extends over 13 amino acids. CDR3 sequence: CASSVGENNEQFF. The CDR3 DNA follows: TGTGCCAGCAGCGTAGGGGAAAACAATGAGCAGTTCTTC.

V gene TRBV25-1 combines with J gene TRBJ1-5, with 7 bases aligning to TRBD1. CDR1 MGHDK and CDR2 SYGVNS come from the germline V gene. The CDR3 consists of 18 residues. The trim removed 7 bases at V and 0 bases at J, leaving 15 bases unmatched. CDR3 nucleotides: TGTGCCAGCACCCTCGTGGGACAGAGTACCTATAGCAATCAGCCCCAGCATTTT. Translating it yields CASTLVGQSTYSNQPQHF.

The V call is TRBV29-1, the J call TRBJ2-7; 12 bases fit TRBD1. Germline V gene data show CDR1 as SQVTM and CDR2 as ANQGSEA. Germline trimming cut 7 bases from V and 9 bases from J; bases unmatched to any gene: 16. This CDR3 has 15 residues. CDR3 sequence: CSATSIRDRGLGQYF. The CDR3 DNA sequence: TGCAGCGCTACAAGTATCCGGGACAGGGGGCTGGGGCAGTACTTC.

In regard to this clone: Other DNA sequences of this sample code for an identical CDR3. The J gene is TRBJ2-3, the V gene TRBV10-3; D gene ambiguous. This CDR3 contains 14 residues. The ends were cut back, 0 bases at V and 0 bases at J, with 4 bases in the middle. In germline, CDR1 is ENHRY, CDR2 SYGVKD. CDR3 nucleotide sequence: TGTGCCATCAGTGAGTCGACTAGCACAGATACGCAGTATTTT. Encoded protein: CAISESTSTDTQYF.

The chain couples TRBV5-4 to TRBJ2-1; 12 bases fit TRBD1. The CDR3 contains 16 residues. The V gene's germline CDR1 is SGHNT and CDR2 YYREEE (reference sequence). V gave up 1 base and J gave up 7 bases; unmatched junction bases: 6. The CDR3 protein is CASSLNWDRGLNEQFF. The CDR3 DNA is TGTGCCAGCAGCTTGAATTGGGACAGGGGGCTTAATGAGCAGTTCTTC.

The chain links TRBV13 to TRBJ2-5; 8 nucleotides agree with TRBD2. Near its end, the DNA agrees better with TRBJ2-7, so the J call may be wrong. Germline V gene data show CDR1 as PRHDT and CDR2 as FYEKMQ (reference sequence). This CDR3 contains 16 residues. The DNA for the CDR3 is TGTGCCAGCAGCTTAGGCGGGGGGGACACCAACTACGAGCAGTACTTC. Translation: CASSLGGGDTNYEQYF.

The J gene is TRBJ1-2, the V gene TRBV7-9; D call uncertain. The germline V and J ends were trimmed by 2 bases and 3 bases, with 4 bases remaining between them. The CDR3 runs to 12 residues. Germline CDR1 reads SEHNR; CDR2 reads FQNEAQ (reference sequence). For the CDR3, the DNA is TGTGCCAGCAGCTTATACGACTATGGCTACACCTTC. Amino acids: CASSLYDYGYTF.

The V gene is TRBV7-3, the J gene TRBJ1-1, with D perhaps matching TRBD1 (5 bases). The CDR3 is 16 amino acids. V was shortened by 4 bases and J by 0 bases, with 15 bases between the two germline ends. The germline V gene encodes CDR1 SGHTA and CDR2 FQGTGA. The CDR3 here is CASSSVGGSMNTEAFF. In DNA form, the CDR3 reads TGTGCCAGCAGCTCCGTGGGGGGTTCAATGAACACTGAAGCTTTCTTT. The full variable domain, completed using reference TRBV7-3 and TRBJ1-1, is GAGVSQTPSNKVTEKGKYVELRCDPISGHTALYWYRQSLGQGPEFLIYFQGTGAADDSGLPNDRFFAVRPEGSVSTLKIQRTERGDSAVYLCASSSVGGSMNTEAFFGQGTRLTVV.

This clone was counted once. This chain uses TRBV2 with TRBJ1-1; D ambiguous. Germline lookup yields CDR1 SNHLY and CDR2 FYNNEI. The CDR3 consists of 11 residues. The V and J ends lost 6 bases and 3 bases respectively, with 5 bases between them. The CDR3 DNA reads as TGTGCCAGCAGCTTTTACACTGAAGCTTTCTTT. This codes for CASSFYTEAFF.